Presented here are 30 T cell receptor beta chains from one specimen sequenced in a study of T cells after yellow fever vaccination (dated 2019 in TCRdb). The treatment or condition label on this specimen signifies: live attenuated yellow fever vaccine strain. Libraries were constructed by 5' RACE. TCRdb shows the sequencer as Illumina HiSeq 2500. TCRdb ran its own pipeline on the public reads, namely fastp trimming at Q25 and MiXCR clone calling, and kept in-frame beta chains. Under each unique CDR3 protein, matching rows form one entry showing the most common genes and DNA. Recorded for this sample are around 150,000 distinct CDR3 sequences; approximately 6.7% of them occurred a single time. 2.5% of the sample belongs to the ten largest clones. The starting material was CD4+ T cells sorted from PBMCs, obtained 5 days after the first yellow fever vaccination. The origin of the receptors is a man aged 18-30 years who received the YFV17D yellow fever vaccine.

This clonotype was recorded at least ten times. This chain joins TRBV20-1 and TRBJ2-5, with D hard to call. The germline gives CDR1 DFQATT, CDR2 SNEGSKA (reference sequence). This CDR3 is built from 14 residues. Trimming took 2 bases from V and 2 from J, leaving 12 bases between them. CDR3 in DNA: TGCAGTGCTAGATTCGCGGCAGCTCAAGAGACCCAGTACTTC. It codes for CSARFAAAQETQYF.

The chain links TRBV20-1 to TRBJ1-2; D is possibly TRBD1 (5 bases). V gave up 3 bases and J gave up 8 bases, with 13 bases separating them. This CDR3 has 12 amino acids. From germline, CDR1 is DFQATT and CDR2 SNEGSKA (reference sequence). CDR3 DNA: TGCAGTGCTAGTGGGACGTCGGGGGGCTACACCTTC. Translated: CSASGTSGGYTF.

This clonotype was seen more than once but under ten times. The V call is TRBV28, the J call TRBJ1-2; a weak D match, TRBD1 (6 bases). V was clipped by 9 bases and J by 5 bases, with 19 bases between them. Germline CDR1 MDHEN, CDR2 SYDVKM. This CDR3 comprises 14 residues. CDR3 sequence (DNA): TGTGCCAGTAGGGTAGGGGGTCAGTTATATGGCTACACCTTC. The encoded protein is CASRVGGQLYGYTF.

This clonotype showed up many times. The chain combines TRBV7-3 with TRBJ2-7, with D perhaps TRBD1 (5 bases). CDR3 length: 15 residues. V was trimmed by 2 bases and J by 5 bases, leaving 16 bases between them. Germline CDR1 reads SGHTA; CDR2 reads FQGTGA. The CDR3 here is CASSLQGSWVDEQYF. CDR3 nucleotide sequence: TGTGCCAGCAGCTTACAGGGAAGTTGGGTCGACGAGCAGTACTTC.

The J gene is TRBJ2-5, the V gene TRBV5-1; tentatively, D is TRBD2 (6 bases). The V gene's germline CDR1 is SGHRS and CDR2 YFSETQ. Between the trimmed V and J ends, which lost 1 base and 0 bases, there was a span of 10 bases. The CDR3 contains 15 residues. The CDR3 coding sequence is TGCGCCAGCAGCTTGATGGCTAGCGACCAAGAGACCCAGTACTTC. This gives the protein CASSLMASDQETQYF. Looking up the rest from reference TRBV5-1 and TRBJ2-5 gives the full variable domain: KAGVTQTPRYLIKTRGQQVTLSCSPISGHRSVSWYQQTPGQGLQFLFEYFSETQRNKGNFPGRFSGRQFSNSRSEMNVSTLELGDSALYLCASSLMASDQETQYFGPGTRLLVL.

This clonotype has ten or more counts. This chain links TRBV14 with TRBJ2-3, with TRBD2 as a possible D gene (5 bases). The CDR3 is 13 amino acids. Trimming removed 0 bases at V and 10 bases at J, with 11 bases between. CDR1 is SGHDN, CDR2 FVKESK, per germline. The CDR3 protein is CASSQDWTGSQYF. Here the CDR3 DNA reads TGTGCCAGCAGCCAAGATTGGACGGGATCGCAGTATTTT.

This clonotype was seen ten or more times. The rearrangement uses TRBV3-1 and TRBJ2-5; no definite D call. This CDR3 contains 14 residues. Trimming pared 4 bases from V and 5 bases from J, leaving 14 bases between. Germline V gene sequence: CDR1 LGHDT, CDR2 YNNKEL (reference sequence). The chain's CDR3 is CASSREVQMETQYF. The CDR3 nucleotides are TGTGCCAGCAGCCGAGAGGTCCAGATGGAGACCCAGTACTTC.

Notes on this clonotype: This may stem from a read error, because a much larger clone lies one nucleotide away. The genes are TRBV24-1 and TRBJ2-6; D unresolved. CDR3 length equals 13 residues. In germline, CDR1 is KGHDR, CDR2 SFDVKD. In DNA, the CDR3 is TGTGCCACCCGTGAACCAGGGGCCAACGTCCTGACTTTC. Amino acids: CATREPGANVLTF.

This clonotype was observed a handful of times. The rearrangement joins TRBV19 to TRBJ1-1; 11 positions agree with TRBD1. The trim removed 10 bases at V and 3 bases at J, leaving 13 bases unmatched. The length of the CDR3 is 16 residues. Germline V lookup: CDR1 LNHDA, CDR2 SQIVND (reference sequence). The CDR3 region has the DNA TGTGCCACCGCACCTACTTGGACAGGGGGCTACACTGAAGCTTTCTTT. Translating gives CATAPTWTGGYTEAFF.

This clonotype has ten or more counts. The chain joins TRBV5-1 to TRBJ2-1; 8 bases are shared with TRBD2. Losses at the gene ends were 1 base for V and 5 bases for J; bases not matched to a gene: 2. The germline CDR1 and CDR2 sequences are SGHRS and YFSETQ. This CDR3 spans 14 amino acids. The CDR3 region is CASSLIAGHNEQFF. The CDR3 DNA reads as TGCGCCAGCAGCTTGATAGCGGGGCACAATGAGCAGTTCTTC.

In this sample, this clonotype turned up a few times. The V and J genes are TRBV5-6 and TRBJ2-7, with 10 positions matching TRBD1. V lost 5 bases and J lost 2; bases outside the gene matches: 4. The CDR3 loop spans 14 amino acids. The germline gives CDR1 SGHDT, CDR2 YYEEEE. The CDR3 DNA follows: TGTGCCAGCAGGCGACAGGGGGCGGCCTACGAGCAGTACGTC. It translates to CASRRQGAAYEQYV.

This clonotype was observed many times. The rearrangement joins TRBV6-5 to TRBJ1-1; D call uncertain. This CDR3 has 14 amino acids. V was pared by 2 bases and J by 4 bases, with 11 bases between. CDR1 and CDR2 from the germline V gene are MNHEY and SVGAGI. CDR3 loop: CASSYLASSTEAFF. In nucleotides, the CDR3 is TGTGCCAGCAGTTACCTGGCTTCGAGCACTGAAGCTTTCTTT.

This clonotype was found many times. The chain couples TRBV5-1 to TRBJ2-7, with no clear D. Germline V lookup: CDR1 SGHRS, CDR2 YFSETQ. The V and J ends lost 0 bases and 7 bases respectively, with 11 bases between them. This CDR3 is 13 amino acids long. CDR3 nucleotide sequence: TGCGCCAGCAGCTTGGCCGGCACTCCTGAGCAGTACTTC. It is translated as CASSLAGTPEQYF.

This clonotype was seen a handful of times. This chain connects TRBV7-9 to TRBJ1-2; D is unresolved. Germline CDR1 and CDR2: SEHNR and FQNEAQ (reference sequence). This CDR3 is 14 amino acids long. With 2 bases removed from V and 0 bases from J, the gap between germline ends came to 7 bases. CDR3 nucleotide sequence: TGTGCCAGCAGCTTATCACCCTCTAACTATGGCTACACCTTC. Encoded protein: CASSLSPSNYGYTF.

The sample holds many counts of this clonotype. The chain carries TRBV7-9 and TRBJ2-1, with D possibly being TRBD2 (6 bases). CDR1 is SEHNR and CDR2 is FQNEAQ in the germline V gene (reference sequence). The CDR3 is 16 residues long. The V and J ends lost 3 bases and 5 bases respectively, with 17 bases between them. As DNA, the CDR3 is TGTGCCAGCAGCTTTCTGCGGGGAGTGAGAAACAATGAGCAGTTCTTC. It yields the protein CASSFLRGVRNNEQFF.

The V and J genes are TRBV30 and TRBJ1-2; 8 bases fit TRBD1. V lost 1 base, J lost 8 bases, and 9 bases stayed unmatched. The germline gives CDR1 GTSNPN, CDR2 SVGIG (reference sequence). This CDR3 is 14 amino acids long. The chain's CDR3 is CAWSGPDRGGGYTF. Here the CDR3 DNA reads TGTGCCTGGAGTGGGCCTGACAGGGGCGGAGGCTACACCTTC.

In its sample, this clonotype was seen a few times. The rearrangement uses TRBV18 and TRBJ1-6, with D unclear. This CDR3 contains 13 residues. Trimming cost V 5 bases and J 8 bases, with 10 bases left between them. Germline lookup yields CDR1 KGHSH and CDR2 LQKENI. CDR3 amino acids: CASSREGDSPLHF. The CDR3 DNA follows: TGTGCCAGCTCAAGGGAAGGAGATTCACCCCTCCACTTT.

The CDR3 loop is CASTWGQGDGYTF. In DNA, the CDR3 is TGTGCCAGCACCTGGGGACAGGGAGATGGCTACACCTTC. The chain joins TRBV11-1 to TRBJ1-2; 9 bases agree with TRBD1. Germline CDR1 is SGHAT and CDR2 is FQDESV (reference sequence). J gave up 6 bases and V 7 bases, and 6 bases lay outside the gene matches. The CDR3 covers 13 residues.

This clonotype came up many times. This rearrangement joins TRBV7-6 to TRBJ2-1, with no clear D. Trimming took 5 bases from V and 6 from J, leaving 14 bases between them. Per germline, CDR1 SGHVS and CDR2 FNYEAQ. This CDR3 region has 14 residues. Here the CDR3 reads CASSPLYRGNEQFF. The CDR3 coding sequence is TGTGCCAGCAGCCCCCTGTATCGAGGCAATGAGCAGTTCTTC.

This clonotype was counted a few times. This clone may be a read error of a much larger clone one base away. V and J are TRBV14 and TRBJ2-5; D not resolved. The CDR3 spans 13 residues. Germline assignment: CDR1 SGHDN and CDR2 FVKESK. The V gene lost 0 bases and the J gene lost 5 bases, with 7 bases spanning the gap. The CDR3 DNA reads as TGTGCCAGCAGCCAAGATTGGCACGAGACCCAGTACTTC. It yields the protein CASSQDWHETQYF. Full variable domain (missing parts from reference TRBV14 and TRBJ2-5): EAGVTQFPSHSVIEKGQTVTLRCDPISGHDNLYWYRRVMGKEIKFLLHFVKESKQDESGMPNNRFLAERTGGTYSTLKVQPAELEDSGVYFCASSQDWHETQYFGPGTRLLVL.

The gene calls are TRBV11-2 and TRBJ2-1; TRBD2 matches 8 bases. CDR1 is SGHAT and CDR2 is FQNNGV in the germline V gene. CDR3 size: 14 residues. The V segment lost 5 bases and the J segment 6 bases; nucleotides outside the gene matches: 6. CDR3 in amino acids: CASSMTGTSNEQFF. The CDR3 bases are TGTGCCAGCAGCATGACCGGGACTAGCAATGAGCAGTTCTTC.

Ten or more counts support this clonotype. The chain links TRBV6-5 to TRBJ2-7, with D possibly being TRBD2 (7 bases). V was clipped by 2 bases and J by 7 bases, with 15 bases between them. Germline values: CDR1 MNHEY, CDR2 SVGAGI. The CDR3 sequence is 14 residues long. CDR3 coding DNA: TGTGCCAGCAGTTACGGGAGGGGGGCGCAAGAGCAGTACGTC. It yields the protein CASSYGRGAQEQYV.

This chain joins TRBV6-2 or TRBV6-3 and TRBJ2-7; 9 bases line up with TRBD2. Germline-derived CDR1 and CDR2 are MNHEY and SVGEGT. The CDR3 loop spans 15 amino acids. The V gene end was trimmed by 5 bases and the J gene end by 4 bases; junction bases not matched to a gene: 9. The CDR3 region has the DNA TGTGCCAGCAGTGAGGGACTAGCCCTAAGGTACGAGCAGTACGTC. Its translation: CASSEGLALRYEQYV.

This clonotype showed up many times. The gene calls are TRBV12-3 or TRBV12-4 and TRBJ1-6, with TRBD1 matching over 10 bases. Losses at the gene ends were 5 bases for V and 7 bases for J; bases not matched to a gene: 5. The CDR3 length is 15 residues. The CDR3 coding sequence is TGTGCCAGCAGTCGCGGACAGGGGGACAATTCACCCCTCCACTTT. It codes for CASSRGQGDNSPLHF.

Many counts were recorded for this clonotype. The rearrangement uses TRBV7-9 and TRBJ2-7, with a weak D call TRBD1 (5 bases). Trimming removed 5 bases from V and 5 bases from J, with 13 bases in between. CDR1 is SEHNR and CDR2 is FQNEAQ in the germline V gene (reference sequence). The CDR3 length is 13 residues. The CDR3 here is CASSVARANEQYF. The CDR3 DNA is TGTGCCAGCAGCGTGGCCAGGGCGAACGAGCAGTACTTC.

This clonotype was recorded a few times. The chain combines TRBV12-3 or TRBV12-4 with TRBJ2-5; 9 bases agree with TRBD1. The CDR3 is 17 residues long. J was trimmed by 4 bases and V by 5 bases; bases with no gene match: 14. The CDR3 nucleotides read TGTGCCAGCAGTCCCCCGGTCGGGACAGGGTCAGGAGAGACCCAGTACTTC. As protein: CASSPPVGTGSGETQYF.

About this clonotype: A read error may be the cause here, since a much bigger clone is one base away. V and J are TRBV28 and TRBJ1-1; D not certain. Trimming stripped 6 bases from V and 7 bases from J, with 9 bases between. This CDR3 comprises 11 residues. Germline loops: CDR1 MDHEN, CDR2 SYDVKM. The CDR3 coding sequence is TGTGCCAGCAGGAAACCGGGTGAAGCTTTCTTT. This sequence encodes CASRKPGEAFF.

This clonotype has ten or more counts. This rearrangement joins TRBV28 to TRBJ1-1; D might be TRBD1 (5 bases). The CDR3 totals 16 residues. Between the trimmed V and J ends, which lost 4 bases and 4 bases, there was a span of 19 bases. Germline CDR1 MDHEN, CDR2 SYDVKM. This CDR3 reads CASSSPHRREGTEAFF. CDR3 bases: TGTGCCAGCAGTTCACCCCACAGGCGTGAGGGCACTGAAGCTTTCTTT.

The table lists this clonotype with many counts. The chain carries TRBV7-2 and TRBJ1-2; 7 bases are shared with TRBD1. CDR1 SGHTA and CDR2 FQGNSA come from the germline V gene. This CDR3 has 16 amino acids. V dropped 3 bases and J dropped 0; count of bases not matched to a gene: 7. The CDR3 coding sequence is TGTGCCAGCAGCTTGGGGACAGCTCTAGCTAACTATGGCTACACCTTC. Translating it yields CASSLGTALANYGYTF.

Remarks on this clonotype: A much larger clone lies one base from this, so it may be a read error. The rearrangement links TRBV4-1 to TRBJ2-7; D is ambiguous. CDR1 and CDR2 from the germline V gene are MGHRA and YSYEKL. CDR3 length: 13 amino acids. Trimming cost V 6 bases and J 5 bases, with 14 bases left between them. The CDR3 reads CASRSRTWDEQYF. CDR3 DNA: TGCGCCAGCAGGTCTCGAACTTGGGACGAGCAGTACTTC.